This is a list of T cell receptor beta chains from one sample in a study of T cell responses to AZD1222 COVID-19 vaccine. Profiling relied on immunoSEQ multiplex PCR, and the TCRdb table lists in-frame clones only, not all of them. The top ten clones hold around 2.8% of a sample with about 140,000 clones, 75% to 95% of them seen once. Sequenced here: peripheral blood, sampled on day 0 of AZD1222 vaccination. The receptors were gathered from an adult in good health. CDR3s include the opening cysteine and the closing phenylalanine or tryptophan. A D gene is named only where the DNA matches it firmly. Part of the rows lack a size; the others show once, few, many or a class for expanded clones.

size,D,J,V,CDR3,DNA
NA,NA,TRBJ2-2,TRBV9,CASSVYDTGELFF,TGTGCCAGCAGCGTATACGACACCGGGGAGCTGTTTTTT
once,NA,TRBJ2-1,TRBV15,CATSTSTTEQFF,TGTGCCACCAGCACGAGTACTACCGAGCAGTTCTTC
NA,TRBD1,TRBJ1-2,TRBV12-5,CASASSGTGAEGYTF,TGTGCTAGTGCCTCTTCGGGGACAGGGGCTGAGGGCTACACCTTC
NA,NA,TRBJ1-4,TRBV4-2,CASRPQDSTNEKLFF,TGTGCCAGCCGACCGCAAGATTCAACTAATGAAAAACTGTTTTTT
NA,TRBD2,TRBJ2-1,TRBV18,CASSRLAGVDEQFF,TGTGCCAGCTCGAGACTAGCGGGAGTAGATGAGCAGTTCTTC
NA,NA,TRBJ2-1,TRBV5-1,CASSGEHYIAEQFF,TGCGCCAGCAGCGGTGAGCACTACATTGCTGAGCAGTTCTTC
NA,NA,TRBJ1-1,TRBV7-2,CASSLAWNTEAFF,TGTGCCAGCAGCTTAGCATGGAACACTGAAGCTTTCTTT
NA,NA,TRBJ1-1,TRBV2,CASIKEKNTEAFF,TGTGCCAGCATCAAGGAGAAGAACACTGAAGCTTTCTTT
NA,NA,TRBJ2-7,TRBV28,CASSTGHYYEQYF,TGTGCCAGCAGTACGGGACATTACTACGAGCAGTACTTC
NA,NA,TRBJ1-1,TRBV28,CASSLPGYEAFF,TGTGCCAGCAGTTTACCGGGGTACGAAGCTTTCTTT
once,NA,TRBJ1-2,TRBV5-4,CASSLLAYSGGYTF,TGTGCCAGCAGCTTGTTGGCCTACTCGGGGGGCTACACCTTC
NA,TRBD2,TRBJ2-5,TRBV24-1,CATSAAWDYEEETQYF,TGTGCCACCAGTGCCGCCTGGGACTACGAAGAAGAGACCCAGTACTTC
NA,NA,TRBJ2-1,TRBV5-8,CASSLSGVHEQFF,TGTGCCAGCAGCCTTTCGGGTGTCCATGAGCAGTTCTTC
once,NA,TRBJ1-6,TRBV4-3,CASSQESHPYNSPLHF,TGCGCCAGCAGCCAAGAGTCCCACCCTTATAATTCACCCCTCCACTTT
NA,NA,TRBJ1-2,TRBV14,CASSQGGRDYGYTF,TGTGCCAGCAGCCAAGGTGGCCGGGACTATGGCTACACCTTC
NA,NA,TRBJ1-2,TRBV9,CASSVAAEAYGYTF,TGTGCCAGCAGCGTAGCGGCAGAAGCCTATGGCTACACCTTC
NA,NA,TRBJ1-6,TRBV27,CASNPRWLGNSPLHF,TGTGCCAGCAACCCCCGGTGGCTGGGGAATTCACCCCTCCACTTT
NA,TRBD1,TRBJ1-5,TRBV5-1,CASSLIPGQGDQPQHF,TGCGCCAGCAGCTTGATACCGGGACAGGGGGATCAGCCCCAGCATTTT
NA,NA,TRBJ2-3,TRBV9,CASSAYSTDTQYF,TGTGCCAGCAGCGCGTATAGCACAGATACGCAGTATTTT
NA,NA,TRBJ1-4,TRBV27,CAIESNPGVAPRRLFF,TGTGCCATCGAGTCGAACCCTGGGGTTGCCCCTAGGAGACTGTTTTTT
NA,NA,TRBJ1-3,TRBV10-3,CAISDGLGNTIYF,TGTGCCATCAGTGACGGCCTTGGAAACACCATATATTTT
NA,NA,TRBJ1-1,TRBV18,CASSPLLLEGFVRNTEAFF,TGTGCCAGCTCACCACTGTTATTGGAGGGGTTCGTTCGAAACACTGAAGCTTTCTTT
NA,NA,TRBJ1-1,TRBV6-1,CASSEYEGTEAFF,TGTGCCAGCAGTGAATATGAGGGCACTGAAGCTTTCTTT
NA,NA,TRBJ2-7,TRBV10-3,CAISESGYSYEQYF,TGTGCCATCAGTGAGTCGGGCTACTCCTACGAGCAGTACTTC
NA,NA,TRBJ1-1,TRBV5-1,CASSLDRWGTEAFF,TGCGCCAGCAGCTTGGACAGGTGGGGCACTGAAGCTTTCTTT
NA,TRBD1,TRBJ2-2,TRBV11-3,CASSRQGTNTGELFF,TGTGCCAGCAGCCGACAGGGTACGAACACCGGGGAGCTGTTTTTT
once,NA,TRBJ1-5,TRBV6-5,CASSWGTGQPQHF,TGTGCCAGCAGTTGGGGAACAGGACAGCCCCAGCATTTT
NA,NA,TRBJ2-7,TRBV27,CASRLKGHTSYEQYF,TGTGCCAGCAGACTCAAGGGACATACCTCCTACGAGCAGTACTTC
NA,NA,TRBJ2-2,TRBV9,CASSVVGTPETGELFF,TGTGCCAGCAGCGTAGTTGGGACCCCCGAGACCGGGGAGCTGTTTTTT
NA,TRBD2,TRBJ2-1,TRBV2,CASSTGLYNEQFF,TGTGCCAGCAGCACGGGACTATATAATGAGCAGTTCTTC
NA,NA,TRBJ2-1,TRBV28,CATRGKRDWNNEQFF,TGTGCCACCAGGGGCAAGCGGGATTGGAACAATGAGCAGTTCTTC
NA,NA,TRBJ1-2,TRBV7-2,CASSLGGGMGYGYTF,TGTGCCAGCAGCTTAGGGGGAGGGATGGGGTATGGCTACACCTTC
NA,NA,TRBJ2-7,TRBV2,CASSWTVYEQYF,TGTGCCAGCAGTTGGACTGTCTACGAGCAGTACTTC
NA,NA,TRBJ1-5,TRBV28,CASSLGGSPRGQPQHF,TGTGCCAGCAGTCTCGGTGGGTCCCCTAGGGGTCAGCCCCAGCATTTT
NA,TRBD1,TRBJ1-2,TRBV10-3,CAIRTGEINYGYTF,TGTGCCATCAGGACAGGGGAAATTAACTATGGCTACACCTTC
NA,TRBD1,TRBJ2-4,TRBV7-2,CASSLVRGGQGGSIQYF,TGTGCCAGCAGCTTAGTAAGGGGCGGACAGGGCGGTTCCATTCAGTACTTC
NA,NA,TRBJ2-7,TRBV7-9,CASSPAGLVVGPYF,TGTGCCAGCAGCCCCGCAGGACTTGTAGTCGGGCCGTACTTC
once,NA,TRBJ1-2,TRBV7-9,CASSLDQNDYGYTF,TGTGCCAGCAGCTTAGACCAGAACGACTATGGCTACACCTTC
NA,TRBD2,TRBJ2-3,TRBV24-1,CATSDTSGGASDTQYF,TGTGCCACCAGTGACACGAGCGGGGGGGCCTCAGATACGCAGTATTTT
NA,NA,TRBJ1-1,TRBV6-2/TRBV6-3,CASSLWHTEAFF,TGTGCCAGCAGTTTGTGGCACACTGAAGCTTTCTTT
NA,TRBD1,TRBJ1-1,TRBV30,CAWSYGQGYSEAFF,TGTGCCTGGAGTTATGGACAGGGTTACTCTGAAGCTTTCTTT
NA,TRBD1,TRBJ1-4,TRBV9,CASSGFTGGAEKLFF,TGTGCCAGCAGCGGCTTCACAGGGGGGGCTGAAAAACTGTTTTTT
NA,NA,TRBJ1-3,TRBV2,CASSEVRTVFGNTIYF,TGTGCCAGCAGTGAAGTGAGGACAGTATTTGGAAACACCATATATTTT
NA,NA,TRBJ2-1,TRBV5-1,CASSLVQAWNEQFF,TGCGCCAGCAGCTTGGTCCAAGCTTGGAATGAGCAGTTCTTC
NA,NA,TRBJ2-3,TRBV11-3,CASSSSLVDTQYF,TGTGCCAGCAGCTCCAGTCTTGTCGATACGCAGTATTTT
NA,TRBD1,TRBJ2-1,TRBV6-5,CAMGQGVDEQFF,TGTGCCATGGGACAGGGGGTCGATGAGCAGTTCTTC
NA,NA,TRBJ1-1,TRBV2,CASSGARWETEAFF,TGTGCCAGCAGTGGGGCCAGGTGGGAAACTGAAGCTTTCTTT
NA,NA,TRBJ1-2,TRBV18,CASSGAVYGYTF,TGTGCCAGCTCAGGGGCAGTTTATGGCTACACCTTC
NA,NA,TRBJ1-5,TRBV19,CASTYRGNQPQHF,TGTGCCAGTACCTACAGGGGCAATCAGCCCCAGCATTTT
NA,TRBD2,TRBJ2-3,TRBV19,CASSERGGTDTQYF,TGTGCCAGTAGTGAGCGGGGGGGTACAGATACGCAGTATTTT
NA,TRBD2,TRBJ2-7,TRBV11-1,CASSSTSGSYEQYF,TGTGCCAGCAGCTCTACTAGCGGGAGTTACGAGCAGTACTTC
NA,NA,TRBJ1-6,TRBV9,CASSVAEGGNNSPLHF,TGTGCCAGCAGCGTAGCTGAAGGAGGAAATAATTCACCCCTCCACTTT
NA,NA,TRBJ1-6,TRBV5-8,CASSLVVSSSSPLHF,TGTGCCAGCAGCTTGGTAGTTTCTTCGAGTTCACCCCTCCACTTT
NA,NA,TRBJ2-1,TRBV28,CASSTGWGEQFF,TGTGCCAGCAGCACTGGGTGGGGTGAGCAGTTCTTC
NA,NA,TRBJ2-2,TRBV12-3/TRBV12-4,CASSDRVTGELFF,TGTGCCAGCAGTGATAGGGTCACCGGGGAGCTGTTTTTT